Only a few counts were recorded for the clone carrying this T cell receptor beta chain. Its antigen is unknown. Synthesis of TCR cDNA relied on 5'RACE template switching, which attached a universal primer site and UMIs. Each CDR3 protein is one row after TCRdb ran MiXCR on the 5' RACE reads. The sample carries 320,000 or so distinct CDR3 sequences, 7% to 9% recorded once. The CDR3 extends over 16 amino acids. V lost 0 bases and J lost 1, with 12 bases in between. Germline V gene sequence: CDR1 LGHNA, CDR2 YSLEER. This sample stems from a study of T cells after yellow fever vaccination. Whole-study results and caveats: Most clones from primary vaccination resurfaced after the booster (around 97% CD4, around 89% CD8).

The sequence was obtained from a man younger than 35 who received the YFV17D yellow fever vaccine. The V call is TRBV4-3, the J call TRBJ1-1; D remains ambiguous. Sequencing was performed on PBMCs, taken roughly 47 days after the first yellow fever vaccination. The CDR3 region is CASSQDDTHSNTEAFF. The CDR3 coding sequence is TGCGCCAGCAGCCAAGATGATACTCACTCGAACACTGAAGCTTTCTTT.